This T cell receptor (beta chain) comes out of a study of identical twins. V lost 1 base and J lost 4, with 4 bases in between. The CDR3 is 13 amino acids. Looked up from germline, CDR1 is LGHDT and CDR2 is YNNKEL (reference sequence). TCRdb ran MiXCR on the 5' RACE reads and lists one entry per CDR3 protein. The sample has some 500,000 distinct CDR3 sequences; 20% to 25% are singletons. These sequences were also reported in another study, on T cells expressing NK-cell markers. As that report states: Dominant NKG2C+ clonotypes accounted for about 1.0-7.0% of CD8+ T cells in six donors.

The chain joins TRBV3-1 to TRBJ2-2; D uncertain. Sequenced: CD4+ T cells sorted from blood. The TCR comes from a woman between 18 and 30 years old in good health. DNA for the CDR3: TGTGCCAGCAGCCAAGTTCCCACCGGGGAGCTGTTTTTT. Translated: CASSQVPTGELFF.